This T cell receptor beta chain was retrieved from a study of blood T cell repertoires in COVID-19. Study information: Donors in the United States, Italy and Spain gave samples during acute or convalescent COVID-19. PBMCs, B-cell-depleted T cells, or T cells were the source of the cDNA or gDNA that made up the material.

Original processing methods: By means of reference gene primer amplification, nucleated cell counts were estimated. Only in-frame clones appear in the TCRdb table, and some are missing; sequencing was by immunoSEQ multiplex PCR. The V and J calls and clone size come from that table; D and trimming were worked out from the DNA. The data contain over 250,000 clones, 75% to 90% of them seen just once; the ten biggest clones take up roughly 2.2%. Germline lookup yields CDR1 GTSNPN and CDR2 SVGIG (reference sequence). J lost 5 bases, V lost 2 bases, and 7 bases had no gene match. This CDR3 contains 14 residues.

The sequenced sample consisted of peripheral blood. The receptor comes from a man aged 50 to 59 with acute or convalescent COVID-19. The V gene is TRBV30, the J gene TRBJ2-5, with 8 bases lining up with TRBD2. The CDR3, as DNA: TGTGCCTGGAGTCCTCGGGGGGGCCAGGAGACCCAGTACTTC. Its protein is CAWSPRGGQETQYF.